Listed below are T cell receptor beta chains from one sample, sequenced in a study of graft-versus-host responses after intestinal transplantation. The antigens these receptors bind are not known. Using immunoSEQ multiplex PCR, the repertoire was profiled, and TCRdb retains in-frame clones only, with some absent. This sample yields about 85,000 clones, of which approximately 90% are seen a single time; 7% to 9.5% belongs to the top ten. Here the sequenced sample was unstimulated CD8+ T cells sorted from spleen or lymph node cells, taken before transplant. The receptors come from a human donor who was the organ donor for an intestinal transplant. Both conserved end residues are part of each CDR3. The order of the fields is V gene, clone size, D gene, J gene, CDR3 DNA, CDR3 protein. The D gene is left open where the match is weak. Clone sizes are given selectively: once, few, many, or a class where the clone is expanded.

TRBV6-5	.	TRBD1	TRBJ1-2	TGTGCCAGCGGTCTTTCGTCCGGGGGACAGAGCTACACCTTC	CASGLSSGGQSYTF
TRBV11-2	.	.	TRBJ1-2	TGTGCCAGCAGCTTAGGGTACTATGGCTACACCTTC	CASSLGYYGYTF
TRBV7-6	.	TRBD2	TRBJ2-3	TGTGCCAGCAGTTTCACCTGGACTAGCGGGAGCACAGATACGCAGTATTTT	CASSFTWTSGSTDTQYF
TRBV6-4	.	.	TRBJ1-5	TGTGCCAGCAGTTTGGGGGCGGGTCAGCCCCAGCATTTT	CASSLGAGQPQHF
TRBV20-1	.	.	TRBJ1-2	TGCAGTGCTATTGGTGTTGCTGGCTACACCTTC	CSAIGVAGYTF
TRBV27	.	.	TRBJ2-1	TGTGCCAGCATCCCTGTAAGCACGGGGAATGAGCAGTTCTTC	CASIPVSTGNEQFF
TRBV19	.	.	TRBJ1-5	TGTGCCAGTAGTACCCTGGGGGGCTGTTATAGCAATCAGCCCCAGCATTTT	CASSTLGGCYSNQPQHF
TRBV29-1	once	TRBD2	TRBJ2-7	TGCAGCGTTGCTCCTAGCGGGATCTACGAGCAGTACTTC	CSVAPSGIYEQYF
TRBV2	.	.	TRBJ1-4	TGTGCCAGCACCGAACGTGGTGGGGGTAATGAAAAACTGTTTTTT	CASTERGGGNEKLFF
TRBV6-5	.	.	TRBJ2-7	TGTGCCAGTGGAATGGCTAGGAGCTCCTACGAGCAGTACTTC	CASGMARSSYEQYF
TRBV5-6	few	TRBD1	TRBJ2-5	TGTGCCAGCAGCTCTGGACAGGGTGGGACCCAGTACTTC	CASSSGQGGTQYF
TRBV5-4	.	TRBD2	TRBJ2-1	TGTGCCAGCAGCTTGGGGACTAGCGGCTCCTACAATGAGCAGTTCTTC	CASSLGTSGSYNEQFF
TRBV11-2	.	.	TRBJ2-5	TGTGCCAGCAGACACCCCCAAGAGACCCAGTACTTC	CASRHPQETQYF
TRBV4-2	.	.	TRBJ2-7	TGTGCCAGCAGCCAAGATCGGGCAGGGGAGGGTTACGAGCAGTACTTC	CASSQDRAGEGYEQYF
TRBV19	.	TRBD1	TRBJ2-2	TGTGCCAGCTCCCCGAGGGGACAGCCGAACACCGGGGAGCTGTTTTTT	CASSPRGQPNTGELFF
TRBV7-8	.	.	TRBJ2-7	TGTGCCAGCAGCAAGAGACGAGACTCCTACTCCTACGAGCAGTACTTC	CASSKRRDSYSYEQYF
TRBV7-9	.	.	TRBJ1-1	TGTGCCAGCAGCGCAGTGAACACTGAAGCTTTCTTT	CASSAVNTEAFF
TRBV10-1	once	TRBD1	TRBJ1-5	TGCGCCAGCAGTGAGAAGGGGACAGGTTATAGCAATCAGCCCCAGCATTTT	CASSEKGTGYSNQPQHF
TRBV27	.	TRBD1	TRBJ2-7	TGTGCCAGCAGTTGGGGACAGGGCTACTCCTACGAGCAGTACTTC	CASSWGQGYSYEQYF
TRBV7-4	.	.	TRBJ1-2	TGTGCCAGCAGCCCCTGGGGACCGGACTCAGTTCTTAACTATGGCTACACCTTC	CASSPWGPDSVLNYGYTF
TRBV11-3	.	TRBD1	TRBJ2-7	TGTGCCAGCAGCTCCCGGACAGGCCCAGATTCCTACGAGCAGTACTTC	CASSSRTGPDSYEQYF
TRBV25-1	.	TRBD1	TRBJ2-7	TGTGCCAGCAGTGAATCTTCCCTCGGACAGGAGAGCTACGAGCAGTACTTC	CASSESSLGQESYEQYF
TRBV27	.	.	TRBJ2-1	TGTGCCAGCAGTTCTGGTATTGGGGAGTTCTTC	CASSSGIGEFF
TRBV7-9	.	.	TRBJ1-5	TGTGCCAGCAGCTCAGTGGGACAGCCCCAGCATTTT	CASSSVGQPQHF
TRBV19	.	.	TRBJ1-1	TGTGCCAGTAGTATAGATCGGGGAAGCACTGAAGCTTTCTTT	CASSIDRGSTEAFF
TRBV5-4	.	.	TRBJ2-6	TGTGCCAGCAGCCTGTGGGGCCACTCTGGGGCCAACGTCCTGACTTTC	CASSLWGHSGANVLTF
TRBV9	.	.	TRBJ1-2	TGTGCCAGCAGCGAGCCAGGAATCGGGGGCGACTATGGCTACACCTTC	CASSEPGIGGDYGYTF
TRBV7-9	once	TRBD2	TRBJ2-5	TGTGCCAGCAGCTTAGGAGCGGGGTCGCAAGAGACCCAGTACTTC	CASSLGAGSQETQYF
TRBV29-1	once	.	TRBJ2-3	TGCAGCGTCACGGGGGATACGCAGTATTTT	CSVTGDTQYF
TRBV7-2	.	.	TRBJ1-1	TGTGCCAGCACCTGGGGTAGTTTAACTGAAGCTTTCTTT	CASTWGSLTEAFF
TRBV19	.	TRBD2	TRBJ2-3	TGTGCCAGTAGTAGCCCCGGCGGGGGAGATACGCAGTATTTT	CASSSPGGGDTQYF
TRBV11-3	few	TRBD1	TRBJ2-7	TGTGCCAGCAGGGGACAGGGGGCAGACGAGCAGTACTTC	CASRGQGADEQYF
TRBV7-8	.	TRBD1	TRBJ1-5	TGTGCCAGCAGCTCCTTCCTGGACAGGGACCAGCCCCAGCATTTT	CASSSFLDRDQPQHF
TRBV7-9	.	TRBD2	TRBJ2-7	TGTGCCAGCAGCTTAGAGTTGTCAGGGAGGGATTACGAGCAGTACTTC	CASSLELSGRDYEQYF
TRBV6-5	.	TRBD1	TRBJ2-5	TGTGCCAGCAGTTATTCGGGGACAGGGAGTCAACTAACCCAGTACTTC	CASSYSGTGSQLTQYF
TRBV7-3	.	TRBD2	TRBJ2-1	TGTGCCAGCAGCTTACGCCTAGCGGGGGGGAGCTCCTACAATGAGCAGTTCTTC	CASSLRLAGGSSYNEQFF
TRBV27	.	.	TRBJ2-4	TGTGCCAGCAGTTTATGGTCAGGGGAACTAGCCAAAAACATTCAGTACTTC	CASSLWSGELAKNIQYF
TRBV11-2	.	.	TRBJ1-1	TGTGCCAGCAGCCCCGGGCCTCCCCGCCCTGAAGCTTTCTTT	CASSPGPPRPEAFF
TRBV5-6	.	TRBD2	TRBJ2-5	TGTGCCAGCAGCTTGGATCCCGCGGGAGTGGGGGAGACCCAGTACTTC	CASSLDPAGVGETQYF
TRBV7-2	.	.	TRBJ2-1	TGTGCCAGCAGCTTAGCTGGCTTTTACGATGAGCAGTTCTTC	CASSLAGFYDEQFF
TRBV27	few	.	TRBJ1-1	TGTGCCAGCAGCCCCTCCCTGGGCACTGAAGCTTTCTTT	CASSPSLGTEAFF
TRBV4-1	.	.	TRBJ1-5	TGCGCCAGCAGCCATCTGCCCCCAGGGTTCTATAGCAATCAGCCCCAGCATTTT	CASSHLPPGFYSNQPQHF
TRBV27	.	.	TRBJ2-5	TGTGCCAGCAGTTCCGGGACTCCACTCGGAGTAGAGACCCAGTACTTC	CASSSGTPLGVETQYF
TRBV11-2	.	.	TRBJ2-2	TGTGCCAGCAGCTTAGGAGGGGCCGGGGAGCTGTTTTTT	CASSLGGAGELFF
TRBV27	.	.	TRBJ1-3	TGTGCCAGCAGTCCGTCCGTTTACGGATCCGGAAACACCATATATTTT	CASSPSVYGSGNTIYF
TRBV25-1	.	.	TRBJ1-1	TGTGCCAGCAGTGAATTGGGGACTGAAGCTTTCTTT	CASSELGTEAFF
TRBV5-1	.	.	TRBJ2-2	TGCGCCAGCAGCCGCGGGACTGGCCCAACCGGGGAGCTGTTTTTT	CASSRGTGPTGELFF
TRBV2	.	.	TRBJ2-1	TGTGCCAGCACGCGTGGACAACTAACTTACAATGAGCAGTTCTTC	CASTRGQLTYNEQFF
TRBV6-5	.	.	TRBJ1-3	TGTGCCAGCAGTTACGACTCTGGAAACACCATATATTTT	CASSYDSGNTIYF
TRBV10-3	.	TRBD1	TRBJ1-1	TGTGCCATCAGTGATGGGGGACAGGGGATTGCTGAAGCTTTCTTT	CAISDGGQGIAEAFF
TRBV6-6	.	.	TRBJ2-1	TGTGCCAGCAGTTCGGGACTCCCCCATGAGCAGTTCTTC	CASSSGLPHEQFF
TRBV11-2	.	TRBD1	TRBJ2-7	TGTGCCAGCAGCTTGGAGACAGGGAGCTCCTACGAGCAGTACTTC	CASSLETGSSYEQYF
TRBV18	.	.	TRBJ1-2	TGTGCCAGCTCACCGGGCAGCTCCTATGGCTACACCTTC	CASSPGSSYGYTF
TRBV27	once	.	TRBJ2-7	TGTGCCAGCAGTTTCCCCAGCATCTACGAGCAGTACTTC	CASSFPSIYEQYF
TRBV5-6	.	.	TRBJ1-1	TGTGCCAGCAGCTTGGCTACTGAAGCTTTCTTT	CASSLATEAFF
TRBV29-1	.	TRBD1	TRBJ1-2	TGCAGCGTTGAAGATTGGGACAGGGGGCTTCACTATGGCTACACCTTC	CSVEDWDRGLHYGYTF
TRBV4-1	.	TRBD2	TRBJ2-1	TGCGCCAGCAGCCACGATCCGGGACTAGCGGGAGTAGCTGAGCAGTTCTTC	CASSHDPGLAGVAEQFF